Presented here are 21 T cell receptor beta chains from one specimen sequenced in a study of OX40 agonist ivuxolimab in advanced cancers. Some clones are missing from TCRdb's copy, which holds only in-frame ones; the method was immunoSEQ multiplex PCR. The profile shows about 64,000 clones, 91% of them singletons. Material: CD4+ or CD8+ T cells sorted from blood, obtained in a trial of the OX40 agonist ivuxolimab. Receptors originate from an adult with an advanced solid tumor such as melanoma, head and neck, liver or kidney cancer.

This chain links TRBV29-1 with TRBJ1-2; D might be TRBD1 (5 bases). CDR1 is SQVTM and CDR2 is ANQGSEA in the germline V gene. There are 12 residues in the CDR3. With 4 bases removed from V and 4 bases from J, the gap between germline ends came to 10 bases. This CDR3 is CSVGRGSYGYTF. The CDR3 nucleotides read TGCAGCGTTGGAAGGGGAAGCTATGGCTACACCTTC.

This chain uses TRBV28 with TRBJ2-3; 12 nucleotides match TRBD2. The germline V gene encodes CDR1 MDHEN and CDR2 SYDVKM. J gave up 7 bases and V 5 bases, and 7 bases lay outside the gene matches. The CDR3 loop spans 15 amino acids. This CDR3 reads CASSPQLAGGNTQYF. The CDR3, as DNA: TGTGCCAGCAGTCCCCAACTAGCGGGAGGAAATACGCAGTATTTT.

The gene calls are TRBV10-1 and TRBJ2-7; 7 bases line up with TRBD2. The CDR3 is 15 amino acids. V lost 2 bases, J lost 1 base, and 5 bases stayed unmatched. Per the germline V gene, CDR1 is WNHNN and CDR2 is SYGVQD (reference sequence). The CDR3 here is CASSEGSGASYEQYF. DNA for the CDR3: TGCGCCAGCAGTGAGGGGAGCGGGGCATCCTACGAGCAGTACTTC.

The genes are TRBV7-2 and TRBJ2-1, with 10 bases fitting TRBD2. The CDR3 length is 16 residues. J lost 2 bases, V lost 5 bases, and 6 bases had no gene match. Germline lookup yields CDR1 SGHTA and CDR2 FQGNSA. The CDR3, as DNA: TGTGCCAGCAGCGAAGCCGGGACTAGCGCCTACAATGAGCAGTTCTTC. This codes for CASSEAGTSAYNEQFF.

V is TRBV7-8 and J is TRBJ1-5, with 7 bases that match TRBD1. The junction had 15 bases not matched to a gene; V was cut back by 5 bases and J by 2 bases. CDR1 is SGHVS and CDR2 is FQNEAQ in the germline V gene. CDR3 length equals 18 residues. For the CDR3, the DNA is TGTGCCAGCAGCGGGCGGACAGGCCGCCGGTTCGGCAATCAGCCCCAGCATTTT. Amino acids: CASSGRTGRRFGNQPQHF.

This clone is a singleton in its sample. V gene TRBV6-1 combines with J gene TRBJ2-5, with a possible D match to TRBD2 (6 bases). CDR1 MNHNS and CDR2 SASEGT come from the germline V gene. Between the trimmed V and J ends, which lost 6 bases and 5 bases, there was a span of 19 bases. The CDR3 loop spans 15 amino acids. CDR3 nucleotides: TGTGCCAGCAGCCCCGAGGAGGGGCCCTGGGAGACCCAGTACTTC. As protein: CASSPEEGPWETQYF.

The V call is TRBV10-1, the J call TRBJ2-2; no reliable D call. Germline values: CDR1 WNHNN, CDR2 SYGVQD (reference sequence). The CDR3 sequence is 15 residues long. Between the trimmed V and J ends, which lost 3 bases and 4 bases, there was a span of 12 bases. The CDR3 region is CASSDQVGITGELFF. CDR3 sequence (DNA): TGCGCCAGCAGTGATCAGGTCGGAATCACCGGGGAGCTGTTTTTT.

The gene calls are TRBV9 and TRBJ2-5, with 14 positions matching TRBD2. This CDR3 is 17 amino acids long. Germline V CDR1 and CDR2: SGDLS, YYNGEE. The junction had 2 bases not matched to a gene; V was cut back by 0 bases and J by 1 base. The CDR3 bases are TGTGCCAGCAGCGTAGGACTAGCGGGGGGGGCCCAAGAGACCCAGTACTTC. Its protein is CASSVGLAGGAQETQYF.

J is TRBJ2-7 and V is TRBV2; no clear D. V was cut by 6 bases and J by 0 bases, with 6 bases left in between. There are 12 residues in the CDR3. Germline assignment: CDR1 SNHLY and CDR2 FYNNEI. Here the CDR3 reads CASRVSSYEQYF. In DNA, the CDR3 is TGTGCCAGCAGGGTAAGCTCCTACGAGCAGTACTTC.

The chain couples TRBV11-2 to TRBJ1-1, with a possible D match to TRBD1 (5 bases). Per the germline V gene, CDR1 is SGHAT and CDR2 is FQNNGV. This CDR3 is 13 amino acids long. The V and J ends lost 7 bases and 2 bases respectively, with 11 bases between them. CDR3 sequence reads: CASNPGHNTEAFF. The CDR3 nucleotides are TGTGCCAGCAACCCGGGGCACAACACTGAAGCTTTCTTT.

DNA for the CDR3: TGTGCCTGGGCGGGAGGAGCAGGTACGCAGTATTTT. Its translation is CAWAGGAGTQYF. This chain connects TRBV30 to TRBJ2-3; 8 bases map to TRBD2. V lost 5 bases to trimming and J lost 8 bases; unmatched junction nucleotides: 6. Germline loops: CDR1 GTSNPN, CDR2 SVGIG (reference sequence). This CDR3 has 12 amino acids.

The chain employs TRBV6-1 and TRBJ1-5; maybe TRBD1 (5 bases). Germline CDR1 is MNHNS and CDR2 is SASEGT. CDR3 length equals 15 residues. The V end was cut by 3 bases, the J end by 0 bases, with 9 bases between. The CDR3: CASSEQGISNQPQHF. The CDR3 DNA follows: TGTGCCAGCAGTGAGCAGGGCATTAGCAATCAGCCCCAGCATTTT.

This clone has just one count. The gene calls are TRBV15 and TRBJ2-1, with D possibly TRBD2 on 6 matching bases. Germline V gives CDR1 LNHNV, CDR2 YYDKDF (reference sequence). This CDR3 has 13 residues. The V gene lost 5 bases and the J gene lost 5 bases, with 10 bases spanning the gap. CDR3 DNA: TGTGCCACCAGCGGTCCGGGAGACAATGAGCAGTTCTTC. Encoded protein: CATSGPGDNEQFF.

The chain has TRBV6-6 and TRBJ1-2, with D maybe TRBD1 (5 bases). Per the germline V gene, CDR1 is MNHNY and CDR2 is SVGAGI (reference sequence). The CDR3 is 13 residues long. The V end was cut by 2 bases, the J end by 8 bases, with 12 bases between. CDR3 sequence (DNA): TGTGCCAGCAGTTACATGTCAGGGTGGGGCTACACCTTC. Translating it yields CASSYMSGWGYTF.

The chain carries TRBV28 and TRBJ2-7; D perhaps matches TRBD1 (6 bases). The CDR3 totals 14 residues. The germline gives CDR1 MDHEN, CDR2 SYDVKM. Trimming removed 6 bases at V and 6 bases at J, with 18 bases between. The CDR3 region has the DNA TGTGCCAGCAGACCTGGACAGTTAGTTCGCGAGCAGTACTTC. Translated: CASRPGQLVREQYF.

V usage is TRBV5-8 and J usage is TRBJ1-4; D gene ambiguous. Germline CDR1 is SGHTS and CDR2 is YDEGEE. Trimming pared 0 bases from V and 6 bases from J, leaving 9 bases between. The CDR3 is made up of 14 amino acids. DNA for the CDR3: TGTGCCAGCAGCTTGGATCTCAGCGATGAAAAACTGTTTTTT. Translating gives CASSLDLSDEKLFF.

This chain uses TRBV28 with TRBJ2-5, with 9 bases lining up with TRBD1. Germline V gives CDR1 MDHEN, CDR2 SYDVKM. The CDR3 is 17 amino acids. V shed 0 bases and J 4 bases; nucleotides not matched to a gene: 9. CDR3 DNA sequence: TGTGCCAGCAGTTTATGGCCGGGACAGGGTGGTGGAGAGACCCAGTACTTC. This encodes CASSLWPGQGGGETQYF.

This chain links TRBV18 with TRBJ2-5, with D uncertain. This CDR3 comprises 11 residues. Looked up from germline, CDR1 is KGHSH and CDR2 is LQKENI. Trimming shortened V by 2 bases and J by 5 bases, and 3 bases separated the two germline ends. The CDR3 DNA reads TGTGCCAGCTCACCAGGGGAGACCCAGTACTTC. It is translated as CASSPGETQYF. Full variable domain (rest looked up from reference TRBV18 and TRBJ2-5): NAGVMQNPRHLVRRRGQEARLRCSPMKGHSHVYWYRQLPEEGLKFMVYLQKENIIDESGMPKERFSAEFPKEGPSILRIQQVVRGDSAAYFCASSPGETQYFGPGTRLLVL.

CDR3 bases: TGTGCCAGCGCGCCGGGGCCAGAGACCCAGTACTTC. Encoded protein: CASAPGPETQYF. This chain connects TRBV28 to TRBJ2-5; D could derive from TRBD1 or TRBD2 (5 bases each). CDR3 length equals 12 residues. V was cut by 8 bases and J by 4 bases, with 11 bases left in between. The V gene's germline CDR1 is MDHEN and CDR2 SYDVKM.

V is TRBV5-1 and J is TRBJ1-6, with D unclear. The V gene lost 0 bases and the J gene lost 6 bases, with 10 bases spanning the gap. The germline CDR1 and CDR2 sequences are SGHRS and YFSETQ. The CDR3 length is 15 residues. The CDR3 loop is CASSLGVYSNSPLHF. The CDR3 DNA sequence: TGCGCCAGCAGCTTGGGAGTTTATAGTAATTCACCCCTCCACTTT. Variable domain in full (rest from reference TRBV5-1 and TRBJ1-6): KAGVTQTPRYLIKTRGQQVTLSCSPISGHRSVSWYQQTPGQGLQFLFEYFSETQRNKGNFPGRFSGRQFSNSRSEMNVSTLELGDSALYLCASSLGVYSNSPLHFGNGTRLTVT.

On this clone: Other DNA variants within this sample encode the same CDR3. This chain uses TRBV5-1 with TRBJ2-1; no reliable D call. V was shortened by 0 bases and J by 5 bases, with 6 bases between the two germline ends. Per germline, CDR1 SGHRS and CDR2 YFSETQ. The CDR3 is 13 amino acids. CDR3 residues: CASSLGTNNEQFF. The CDR3, as DNA: TGCGCCAGCAGCTTGGGGACCAACAATGAGCAGTTCTTC.